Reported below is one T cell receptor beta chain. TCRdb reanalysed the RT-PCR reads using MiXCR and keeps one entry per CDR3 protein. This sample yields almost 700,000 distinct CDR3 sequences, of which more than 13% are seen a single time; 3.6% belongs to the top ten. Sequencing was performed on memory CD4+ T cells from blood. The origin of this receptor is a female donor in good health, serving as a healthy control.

The chain's CDR3 is CASSFGPSGNTDTQYF. Here the CDR3 DNA reads TGTGCCAGCAGCTTCGGGCCTAGCGGTAACACAGATACGCAGTATTTT. V usage is TRBV7-3 and J usage is TRBJ2-3; 7 bases map to TRBD2. V lost 3 bases and J lost 2; bases outside the gene matches: 8. The CDR3 length is 16 residues. Germline V gene sequence: CDR1 SGHTA, CDR2 FQGTGA.